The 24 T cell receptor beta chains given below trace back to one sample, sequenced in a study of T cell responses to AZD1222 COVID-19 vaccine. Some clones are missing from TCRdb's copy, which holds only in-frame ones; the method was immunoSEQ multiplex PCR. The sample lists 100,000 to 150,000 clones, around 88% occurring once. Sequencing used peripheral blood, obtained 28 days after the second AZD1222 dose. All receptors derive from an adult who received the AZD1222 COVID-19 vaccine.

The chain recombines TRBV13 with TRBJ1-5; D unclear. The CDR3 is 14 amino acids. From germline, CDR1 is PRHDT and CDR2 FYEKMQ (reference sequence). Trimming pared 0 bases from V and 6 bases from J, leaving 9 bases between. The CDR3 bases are TGTGCCAGCAGCTTAGGCCACCGCCTTCAGCCCCAGCATTTT. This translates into CASSLGHRLQPQHF.

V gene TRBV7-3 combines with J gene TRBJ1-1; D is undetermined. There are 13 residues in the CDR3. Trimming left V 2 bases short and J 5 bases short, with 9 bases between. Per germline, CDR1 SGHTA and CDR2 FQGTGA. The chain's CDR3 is CASSLSVVTEAFF. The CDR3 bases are TGTGCCAGCAGCTTATCCGTGGTAACTGAAGCTTTCTTT.

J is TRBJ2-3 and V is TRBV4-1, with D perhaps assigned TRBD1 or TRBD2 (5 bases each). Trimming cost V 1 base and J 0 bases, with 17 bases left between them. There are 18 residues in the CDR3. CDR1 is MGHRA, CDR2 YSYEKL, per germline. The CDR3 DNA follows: TGCGCCAGCAGCCAAGGGCTTGCTAAGGGACCTAGCACAGATACGCAGTATTTT. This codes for CASSQGLAKGPSTDTQYF.

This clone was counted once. The CDR3 is CASSYGISHNEQFF. In DNA, the CDR3 is TGTGCCAGCAGTTATGGGATCTCTCACAATGAGCAGTTCTTC. The chain has TRBV6-5 and TRBJ2-1; D is uncertain. The V gene lost 3 bases and the J gene lost 5 bases, with 11 bases spanning the gap. Looked up from germline, CDR1 is MNHEY and CDR2 is SVGAGI. CDR3 length: 14 amino acids.

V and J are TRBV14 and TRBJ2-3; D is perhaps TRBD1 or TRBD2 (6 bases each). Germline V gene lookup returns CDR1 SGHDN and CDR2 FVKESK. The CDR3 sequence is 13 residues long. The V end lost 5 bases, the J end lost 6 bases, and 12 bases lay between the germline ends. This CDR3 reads CASSWGATDTQYF. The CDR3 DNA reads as TGTGCCAGCAGCTGGGGGGCTACCGATACGCAGTATTTT.

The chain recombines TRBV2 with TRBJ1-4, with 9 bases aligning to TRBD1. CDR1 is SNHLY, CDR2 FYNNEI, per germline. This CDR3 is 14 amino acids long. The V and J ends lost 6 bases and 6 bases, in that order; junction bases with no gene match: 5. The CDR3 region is CASSSDRGDEKLFF. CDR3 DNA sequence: TGTGCCAGCAGCTCTGACAGGGGGGATGAAAAACTGTTTTTT.

As DNA, the CDR3 is TGTGCCAGCAGCTCACAGGGTGCCGAAGCTTTCTTT. Residues: CASSSQGAEAFF. The gene calls are TRBV13 and TRBJ1-1, with D possibly matching TRBD1 (6 bases). The CDR3 consists of 12 residues. V lost 4 bases and J 8 bases, leaving 11 bases between the germline ends. Germline V gene data show CDR1 as PRHDT and CDR2 as FYEKMQ (reference sequence).

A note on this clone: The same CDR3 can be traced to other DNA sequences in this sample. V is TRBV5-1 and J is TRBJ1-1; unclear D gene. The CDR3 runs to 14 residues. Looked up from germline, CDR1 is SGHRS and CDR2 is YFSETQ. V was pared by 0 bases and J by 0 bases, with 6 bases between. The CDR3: CASSLVALNTEAFF. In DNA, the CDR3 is TGCGCCAGCAGCTTGGTAGCCCTGAACACTGAAGCTTTCTTT. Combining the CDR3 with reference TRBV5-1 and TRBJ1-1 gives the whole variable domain KAGVTQTPRYLIKTRGQQVTLSCSPISGHRSVSWYQQTPGQGLQFLFEYFSETQRNKGNFPGRFSGRQFSNSRSEMNVSTLELGDSALYLCASSLVALNTEAFFGQGTRLTVV.

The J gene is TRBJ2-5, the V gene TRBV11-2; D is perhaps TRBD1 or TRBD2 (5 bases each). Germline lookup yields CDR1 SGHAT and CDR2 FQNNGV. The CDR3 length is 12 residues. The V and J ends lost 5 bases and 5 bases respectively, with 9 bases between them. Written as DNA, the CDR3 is TGTGCCAGCAGCCCATGGGGGGAGACCCAGTACTTC. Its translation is CASSPWGETQYF.

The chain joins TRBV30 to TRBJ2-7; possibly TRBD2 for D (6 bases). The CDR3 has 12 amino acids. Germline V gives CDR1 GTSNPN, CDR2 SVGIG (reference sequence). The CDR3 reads CALMGGVYEQYF. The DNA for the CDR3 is TGTGCGCTTATGGGGGGAGTCTACGAGCAGTACTTC.

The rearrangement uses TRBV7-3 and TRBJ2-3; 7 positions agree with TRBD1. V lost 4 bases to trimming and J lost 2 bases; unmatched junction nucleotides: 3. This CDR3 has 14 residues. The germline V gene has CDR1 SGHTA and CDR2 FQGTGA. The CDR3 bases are TGTGCCAGCAGCTCTACAGGGGTCACAGATACGCAGTATTTT. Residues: CASSSTGVTDTQYF. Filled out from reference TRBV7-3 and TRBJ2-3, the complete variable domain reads GAGVSQTPSNKVTEKGKYVELRCDPISGHTALYWYRQSLGQGPEFLIYFQGTGAADDSGLPNDRFFAVRPEGSVSTLKIQRTERGDSAVYLCASSSTGVTDTQYFGPGTRLTVL.

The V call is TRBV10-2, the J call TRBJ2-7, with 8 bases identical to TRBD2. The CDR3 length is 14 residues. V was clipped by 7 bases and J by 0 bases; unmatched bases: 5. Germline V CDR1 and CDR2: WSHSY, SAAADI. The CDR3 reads CASISGALSYEQYF. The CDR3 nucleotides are TGCGCCAGCATTAGCGGGGCTCTCTCCTACGAGCAGTACTTC.

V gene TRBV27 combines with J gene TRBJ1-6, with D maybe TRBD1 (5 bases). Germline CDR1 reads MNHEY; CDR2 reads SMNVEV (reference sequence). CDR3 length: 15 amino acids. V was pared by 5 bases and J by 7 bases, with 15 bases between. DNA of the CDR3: TGTGCCAGCAGTCCTCAGGGTAAACGGAATTCACCCCTCCACTTT. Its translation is CASSPQGKRNSPLHF.

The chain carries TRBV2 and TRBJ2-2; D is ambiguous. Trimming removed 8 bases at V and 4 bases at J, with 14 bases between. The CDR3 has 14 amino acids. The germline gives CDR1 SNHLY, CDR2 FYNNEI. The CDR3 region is CASRPRWVTGELFF. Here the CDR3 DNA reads TGTGCCAGCCGCCCTAGGTGGGTCACCGGGGAGCTGTTTTTT.

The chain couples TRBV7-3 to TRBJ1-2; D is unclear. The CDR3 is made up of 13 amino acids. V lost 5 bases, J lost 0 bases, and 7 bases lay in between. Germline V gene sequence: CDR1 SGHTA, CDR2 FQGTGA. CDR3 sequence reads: CASSDGPNYGYTF. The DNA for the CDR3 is TGTGCCAGCAGCGACGGACCTAACTATGGCTACACCTTC.

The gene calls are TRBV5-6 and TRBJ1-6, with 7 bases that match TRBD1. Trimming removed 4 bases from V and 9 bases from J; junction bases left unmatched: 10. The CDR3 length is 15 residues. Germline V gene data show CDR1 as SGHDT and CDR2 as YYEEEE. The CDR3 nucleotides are TGTGCCAGCAGCCGGGGACAGTCCGTTGGTTCACCCCTCCACTTT. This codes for CASSRGQSVGSPLHF.

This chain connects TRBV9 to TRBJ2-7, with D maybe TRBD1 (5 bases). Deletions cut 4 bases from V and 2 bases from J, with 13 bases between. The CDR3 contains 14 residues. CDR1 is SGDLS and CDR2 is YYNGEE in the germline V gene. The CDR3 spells CASSSPTAPYEQYF. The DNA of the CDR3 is TGTGCCAGCAGCTCCCCGACAGCACCCTACGAGCAGTACTTC.

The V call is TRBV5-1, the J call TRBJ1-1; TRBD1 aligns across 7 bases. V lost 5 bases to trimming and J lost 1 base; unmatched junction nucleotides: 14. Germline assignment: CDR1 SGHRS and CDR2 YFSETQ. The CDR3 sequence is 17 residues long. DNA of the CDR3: TGCGCCAGCAGGCTTCATCAAGCCCGGACAGGGAACACTGAAGCTTTCTTT. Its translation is CASRLHQARTGNTEAFF.

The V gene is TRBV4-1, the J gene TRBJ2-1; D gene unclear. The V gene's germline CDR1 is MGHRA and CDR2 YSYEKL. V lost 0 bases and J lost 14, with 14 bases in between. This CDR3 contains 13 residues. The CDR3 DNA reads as TGCGCCAGCAGCCAAGATGCCGACTCAGTTGAGTTCTTC. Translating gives CASSQDADSVEFF.

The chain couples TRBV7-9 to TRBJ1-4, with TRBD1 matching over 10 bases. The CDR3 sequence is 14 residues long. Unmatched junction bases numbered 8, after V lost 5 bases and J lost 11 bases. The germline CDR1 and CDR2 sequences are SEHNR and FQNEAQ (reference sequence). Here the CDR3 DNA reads TGTGCCAGCAGCCCCGGGACAGGGGACGGGAAACTGTTTTTT. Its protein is CASSPGTGDGKLFF.

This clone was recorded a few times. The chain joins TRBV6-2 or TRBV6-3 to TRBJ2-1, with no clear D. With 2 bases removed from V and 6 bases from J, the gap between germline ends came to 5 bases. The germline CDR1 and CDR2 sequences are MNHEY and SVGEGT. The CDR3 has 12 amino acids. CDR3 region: CASSYGSNEQFF. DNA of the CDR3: TGTGCCAGCAGTTACGGTAGCAATGAGCAGTTCTTC.

The CDR3 region has the DNA TGTGCCAGCAGCTTCAGGGGGTCGAACACTGAAGCTTTCTTT. This sequence encodes CASSFRGSNTEAFF. This rearrangement joins TRBV11-3 to TRBJ1-1; the match to TRBD1 covers 7 bases. CDR1 is SGHNT and CDR2 is YENEEA in the germline V gene. V gave up 3 bases and J gave up 1 base; unmatched junction bases: 2. CDR3 length equals 14 residues.

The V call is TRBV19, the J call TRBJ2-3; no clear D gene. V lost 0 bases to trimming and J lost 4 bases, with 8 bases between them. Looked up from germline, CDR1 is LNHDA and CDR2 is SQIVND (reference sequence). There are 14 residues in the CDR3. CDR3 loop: CASSIEVRADTQYF. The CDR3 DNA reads TGTGCCAGTAGTATAGAGGTTAGAGCAGATACGCAGTATTTT. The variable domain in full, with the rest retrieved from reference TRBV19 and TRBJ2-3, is DGGITQSPKYLFRKEGQNVTLSCEQNLNHDAMYWYRQDPGQGLRLIYYSQIVNDFQKGDIAEGYSVSREKKESFPLTVTSAQKNPTAFYLCASSIEVRADTQYFGPGTRLTVL.

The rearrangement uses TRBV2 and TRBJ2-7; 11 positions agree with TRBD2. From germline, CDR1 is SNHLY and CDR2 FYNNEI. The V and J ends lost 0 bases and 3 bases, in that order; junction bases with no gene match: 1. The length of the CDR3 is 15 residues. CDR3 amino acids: CASSEALAGGYEQYF. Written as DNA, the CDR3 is TGTGCCAGCAGTGAAGCCCTAGCGGGGGGCTACGAGCAGTACTTC.